This TCR beta chain is from a study of cytomegalovirus exposure and HLA in healthy donors (dated by TCRdb to 2016 to 2017). With respect to the entire study: In an earlier analysis of several hundred of the donors, around 300 Gb of sequence data and approximately 120 million unique TCR beta sequences from 150 million to 200 million T cells were reported. An earlier analysis of 587 of the donors used high-throughput TCR beta sequencing to judge whether each TCR beta V gene segment behaved as functional or pseudogenic. In the later analysis, no new phenotypic data were used to find candidate immune exposures; instead, reliance was placed on TCR beta sequences and their occurrence across donors. To predict cytomegalovirus infection status, the study brought together high-throughput TCR immunosequencing, statistical association of individual TCRs with disease status, and machine learning. Of the roughly 400 genotyped donors, over 70% fell in the genetic ancestry cluster associated with self-reported Caucasian donors. All discovery cohort repertoires had been generated on a single sequencing platform. HLA typing included class I and class II loci at four-digit resolution. An early release that covered fewer than 750 HLA-typed donors contained approximately 300 gigabases of sequencing data and tens of millions of unique TCR sequences. The study aimed to test whether signatures of past pathogen exposure could be identified by cataloging public T cell receptors. The number of typed donors differed by locus: about 620-640 for A, B, C, DRB1 and DQB1; approximately 520 for DQA1; approximately 600 for DPA1; and 400 to 480 for DPB1. Genome-wide SNP genotypes for about 60% of the 666 donors were used in a later genetic analysis, which treated that subset as a discovery cohort. Besides the first cohort of some 670 subjects, a separate validation cohort made up of 120 different subjects was used. A later analysis re-examined previously published TCR beta repertoires from 610 or so donors and added high-resolution HLA genotyping to investigate patterns of TCR occurrence. Roughly five DR-DQ haplotypes were handled as single units for association and clustering, since linkage in the cohort was strong. Donor age, sex, ethnicity and CMV serostatus were compiled together with the repertoire data. The T cell repertoires of several hundred subjects were profiled by immunosequencing and related to cytomegalovirus serostatus. Among roughly 400 genotyped donors of the cohort, an average of approximately 240,000 unique TCR beta nucleotide sequences was sequenced per donor, of which about 19% were non-productive.

What the study reported, not specific to this receptor: Roughly 17 rarely observed V segments, including chromosome 9 orphons, were excluded from the earlier analysis of some 590 of the donors because counts were too low. A later analysis reported that several top co-occurrence clusters appeared linked to parvovirus B19, influenza, CMV and Epstein-Barr virus. Because HLA typing was unavailable for some donors at each locus, only the typed subset was used in association tests. The presence/absence analyses assumed that sequencing depth was roughly uniform across donors, and that assumption may not be true. A further reported finding was that TCR beta sequences accurately predicted the HLA-A and HLA-B alleles for most subjects in the first cohort. Most CMV-associated TCR beta chains appeared to be HLA-restricted in a later analysis, and the HLA associations seemed to be driven largely by CMV exposure. In a later analysis, some 18,000 TCR beta sequences were associated with specific HLA alleles at a false discovery rate of 0.05. A later analysis found that HLA-associated TCR beta chains were more clonally expanded and had lower generation probabilities than equally common non-associated chains. CMV serostatus was the only immune exposure information available for the cohort. Linkage disequilibrium might explain the correlated functional status among segregating V segments, but an unknown experimental factor could not be excluded. The classifier was reported to diagnose cytomegalovirus status with high specificity and sensitivity in both the original and validation cohorts. A later genetic analysis associated a missense DCLRE1C variant with V-gene and J-gene trimming of TCR beta chains, and an independent cohort replicated the association. When HLA alleles, especially DR and DQ, strongly co-occurred, TCR associations were difficult to assign to individual alleles. A cluster of highly shared sequence variants was judged likely to be a technical artifact of the sequencing pipeline. A later analysis found that TCR association rates varied across HLA loci, with DRB1 alleles showing the most associated TCRs and HLA-C alleles the fewest. In a later genetic analysis, fewer N-insertions in productive TCRs were reported among donors in an Asian-associated ancestry cluster than the approximately 670-donor mean. Broadly in line with IMGT annotations, most TCR beta V segments showed up in productive rearrangements about 90% or about 30% of the time in an earlier analysis of around 550 of the donors. While some public TCRs were present in many individuals, most TCR sequences turned up only very rarely across donors. In this cohort, only TCR beta chains were sequenced, and detectable features were limited by the absence of alpha or paired-chain data. The authors suggested that the approach could potentially be generalized to other disease states and immunological phenotypes. A total of 150 or so TCR beta chains were listed by the study as associated with cytomegalovirus. Three of the identified cytomegalovirus-associated TCR beta chains were confirmed in vitro to be specific for cytomegalovirus antigens.

Worth noting for this clone: There is no known antigen for this receptor. Per-base quality was not reported, and no clone a single base away is much larger than it. In the same sample, other DNA sequences code for this CDR3.

The cohort comprised several hundred healthy bone marrow donors. Cohort members were all nominally healthy when sampled, although unrecorded immune exposures were likely present. The donor tested CMV seropositive and was one of the 289 seropositive cohort members. Each donor provided a peripheral blood sample, and peripheral blood mononuclear cells were used for TCR beta sequencing. The Qiagen DNeasy Blood Extraction Kit was used to extract genomic DNA from the blood cell samples. Libraries were made using the immunoSEQ multiplex PCR assay. The multiplex PCR relied on a mix of 60 forward primers for TCR Vbeta segments and 13 reverse primers for TCR Jbeta segments. The CDR3 region of rearranged TCR beta genes was amplified from genomic DNA with a multiplex PCR assay. The Illumina HiSeq System was used to sequence the amplified TCR beta libraries as 87-base-pair reads. The source study handled its data this way. A later analysis tallied tens of millions of unique TCR beta chains across the 650 to 750 repertoires, and approximately 9.9 million of those chains were shared by two or more donors. To remove PCR and sequencing errors, raw reads were error-corrected and collapsed into unique sequences using a nearest-neighbor algorithm that merged closely related sequences. To assign V, D and J gene segments, CDR3 sequences were aligned to IMGT reference sequences. For a sequence to be retained, a match of at least six nucleotides was required to both a V gene segment and a J gene segment. A rearrangement counted as productive if the CDR3 had no stop codons and remained in frame with V and J, and every other rearrangement counted as non-productive. CDR3 was defined by IMGT convention, running from the second conserved V-encoded cysteine to the conserved J-encoded phenylalanine. The earlier analysis of 587 of the donors excluded any sequence lacking an unambiguous match to a single V gene segment. In an earlier analysis of 587 of the donors, V segments were called functional above 56.7% productive rearrangements and were called segregating when the between-donor standard deviation exceeded 5%. To diagnose cytomegalovirus status from the catalog of TCR beta chain sequences, a statistical classification framework was built. A later analysis assigned V and J genes by comparing TCR nucleotide sequences with IMGT/GENE-DB human TR gene sequences. The TCRdist pipeline was used in a later analysis to assign CDR3 sequences and most-parsimonious VDJ recombination scenarios. In a later analysis, each TCR beta chain was defined by its CDR3 amino acid sequence together with its V-gene family, and reads without a unique V-gene family were excluded. To address suspected cross-contamination and a sequencing artifact, a later analysis removed several hundred highly shared, low-generation-probability nucleotide sequences. A later analysis calculated a clonal expansion index for each public chain from normalized within-repertoire ranks of inferred template counts. In a later analysis, generation probabilities were computed with a VDJ recombination model fitted to out-of-frame rearrangements, and the resulting probabilities were checked against IGoR. Hypergeometric tests were used in a later analysis to score TCR-TCR, TCR-HLA and TCR-CMV co-occurrence, with a repertoire-size bias correction applied to the TCR pairs. A later analysis estimated false discovery rates by permuting HLA or CMV assignments 20 times. In a later analysis, co-occurring TCRs were grouped using DBSCAN, with TCRdist sequence similarity added in when clustering inside HLA-allele-positive subsets. For co-occurrence clustering, repertoires with fewer than 30,000 or more than 120,000 public chains were excluded, along with roughly 5 repertoires with anomalous nucleotide sharing. TCRdb limited this immuneACCESS table to in-frame rearrangements with V and J called. A share of clones is missing; checked studies link under half to unresolved V genes, and the rest is unexplained. The V and J calls and clone size are taken from that table; D and trimming were inferred from the DNA. This sample gives 58,000 or so clones in total; about 75% of them show up just once. Roughly a quarter of the sample is in the top ten clones.

Sequenced input: PBMCs. The clonotype comes from a woman between 35 and 50 years old in good health and CMV-seropositive.

The DNA sequence is given as TGCAGCGTGGACCGACAGGGTAAGGGCACTGAAGCTTTCTTT. It codes for CSVDRQGKGTEAFF. This chain joins TRBV29-1 to TRBJ1-1; the central 7 bases match TRBD1. The germline V gene specifies SQVTM as CDR1 and ANQGSEA as CDR2. The CDR3 goes from the cysteine to the phenylalanine over 14 residues. The entry retains the CDR3 DNA only, 42 bases that are in frame from base 1. The germline V and J ends show losses of 6 bases and 4 bases respectively, and no gene match explains 11 bases of the junction.